This T cell receptor beta chain was retrieved from a study of identical twins. This CDR3 has 15 amino acids. Trimming took 5 bases from V and 2 from J; bases not matched to a gene: 6. Germline CDR1 and CDR2: SGHAT and FQNNGV. Template switching added a universal primer site; cDNA carried unique molecular identifiers. Each CDR3 protein is one row after TCRdb ran MiXCR on the 5' RACE reads. This sample carries approximately 500,000 distinct CDR3 sequences, nearly 15% of them seen once, and the ten largest clones take 0.35% to 0.45%. The same data also went into a second study, on yellow fever vaccine responses in identical twins.

The sample comprised CD4+ T cells sorted from blood. This TCR derives from a woman in her late teens or twenties in good health. V usage is TRBV11-2 and J usage is TRBJ2-3; 8 bases map to TRBD1. The CDR3: CASSPGTGFTDTQYF. The CDR3 nucleotides read TGTGCCAGCAGCCCCGGGACAGGATTCACAGATACGCAGTATTTT. Supplemented by reference TRBV11-2 and TRBJ2-3, the full variable domain reads EAGVAQSPRYKIIEKRQSVAFWCNPISGHATLYWYQQILGQGPKLLIQFQNNGVVDDSQLPKDRFSAERLKGVDSTLKIQPAKLEDSAVYLCASSPGTGFTDTQYFGPGTRLTVL.